The 24 T cell receptor beta chains in this list originate from one sample, sequenced in a study of blood T cells in healthy people across ages. Combining a sample-barcoded 5' primer with a J-beta primer mix, a second PCR ran for roughly 6 to 12 cycles. Each CDR3 protein is one row after TCRdb ran MiXCR on the 5' RACE reads. The sample includes around 800,000 distinct CDR3 sequences, roughly 26% of them seen just once. This same sample was also part of a study on T cells of mothers and their children.

The sequencing input was blood. All receptors come from a boy aged 10-17 years in good health.

V gene TRBV10-3 combines with J gene TRBJ2-1, with a weak D call TRBD2 (6 bases). The CDR3 has 14 residues. CDR1 ENHRY and CDR2 SYGVKD come from the germline V gene. Trimming left V 6 bases short and J 8 bases short, with 17 bases between. CDR3 region: CAIRPSGGSDEQFF. The CDR3 coding sequence is TGTGCCATCAGACCCTCTGGAGGGTCGGATGAGCAGTTCTTC.

The rearrangement links TRBV2 to TRBJ1-1; 7 nucleotides agree with TRBD1. Germline V gives CDR1 SNHLY, CDR2 FYNNEI. CDR3 length: 13 residues. Losses at the gene ends were 7 bases for V and 3 bases for J; bases not matched to a gene: 5. The CDR3 bases are TGTGCCAGCATAAGAGACAGGGACACTGAAGCTTTCTTT. Protein product: CASIRDRDTEAFF.

The chain has TRBV7-2 and TRBJ2-2; the D is unclear. The V gene lost 9 bases and the J gene lost 7 bases, with 12 bases spanning the gap. The V gene's germline CDR1 is SGHTA and CDR2 FQGNSA. This CDR3 comprises 12 residues. The CDR3 spells CASSPQRGELFF. The CDR3 bases are TGTGCCAGTAGCCCCCAACGCGGGGAGCTGTTTTTT.

J is TRBJ2-4 and V is TRBV27, with D perhaps TRBD1 or TRBD2 (6 bases each). Germline values: CDR1 MNHEY, CDR2 SMNVEV (reference sequence). V was shortened by 8 bases and J by 4 bases, with 18 bases between the two germline ends. The CDR3 length is 15 residues. The CDR3 coding sequence is TGTGCCAGCCGGGGCGTAGGGGGGTGGAAAAACATTCAGTACTTC. Translating gives CASRGVGGWKNIQYF.

In its sample, this clonotype was seen a few times. The genes are TRBV11-2 and TRBJ2-6; no clear D. Germline CDR1 and CDR2: SGHAT and FQNNGV. The CDR3 has 13 residues. The ends were cut back, 9 bases at V and 0 bases at J, with 6 bases in the middle. CDR3 nucleotide sequence: TGTGCCAGTCGGACCTCTGGGGCCAACGTCCTGACTTTC. This gives the protein CASRTSGANVLTF.

This chain uses TRBV14 with TRBJ2-7; D not resolved. Trimming took off 1 base at V and 9 bases at J, with 10 bases between the two ends. Germline lookup yields CDR1 SGHDN and CDR2 FVKESK. The CDR3 is 12 amino acids. CDR3 sequence: CASSQAVSAQYF. For the CDR3, the DNA is TGTGCCAGCAGCCAAGCGGTGTCGGCGCAGTACTTC.

The V and J genes are TRBV20-1 and TRBJ2-1; D perhaps matches TRBD2 (7 bases). CDR3 length: 21 residues. V was trimmed by 0 bases and J by 0 bases, leaving 27 bases between them. Germline assignment: CDR1 DFQATT and CDR2 SNEGSKA (reference sequence). CDR3 in DNA: TGCAGTGCTAGAGATCTCTCGGGGGGCTCCACACGAAAGAGCTCCTACAATGAGCAGTTCTTC. Amino acid sequence: CSARDLSGGSTRKSSYNEQFF.

This clonotype has just one count. This sequence joins TRBV6-4 and TRBJ1-6; D might be TRBD1 (6 bases). V dropped 6 bases and J dropped 7 bases, with 13 bases sitting between them. The germline gives CDR1 MRHNA, CDR2 SNTAGT. This CDR3 contains 14 residues. CDR3: CASRDRDNNSPLHF. CDR3 bases: TGTGCCAGCAGAGACCGGGACAACAATTCACCCCTCCACTTT.

The chain couples TRBV7-2 to TRBJ1-6; D not certain. The CDR3 consists of 15 residues. V lost 7 bases, J lost 9 bases, and 19 bases lay in between. From germline, CDR1 is SGHTA and CDR2 FQGNSA. CDR3 in DNA: TGTGCCAGCACCGTGGGCACAGTTCTTGGTTCACCCCTCCACTTT. Protein sequence: CASTVGTVLGSPLHF.

This chain links TRBV7-9 with TRBJ1-3, with no clear D. Per germline, CDR1 SEHNR and CDR2 FQNEAQ (reference sequence). The germline V and J ends were trimmed by 4 bases and 4 bases, with 17 bases remaining between them. The CDR3 is made up of 16 amino acids. The CDR3 DNA follows: TGTGCCAGCAGCTCCTCCGGAGCGGGTTCCGGAAACACCATATATTTT. Amino acids: CASSSSGAGSGNTIYF.

This rearrangement joins TRBV6-1 to TRBJ2-1, with D hard to call. Matching the DNA end better, TRBJ2-7 makes the J call doubtful. The CDR3 runs 12 residues. Germline V gives CDR1 MNHNS, CDR2 SASEGT. Here the CDR3 reads CASSASGYEQYF. The CDR3 DNA sequence: TGTGCCAGCAGTGCTTCTGGTTACGAGCAGTACTTC.

This clonotype was observed a few times. The chain recombines TRBV20-1 with TRBJ2-7; no reliable D call. The CDR3 totals 13 residues. The germline gives CDR1 DFQATT, CDR2 SNEGSKA (reference sequence). Trimming shortened V by 0 bases and J by 3 bases, and 9 bases separated the two germline ends. The CDR3 sequence is CSARENGDYEQYF. In DNA form, the CDR3 reads TGCAGTGCTAGAGAGAACGGAGACTACGAGCAGTACTTC.

The chain couples TRBV7-9 to TRBJ1-4; D unclear. CDR3 length equals 14 residues. Trimming took off 8 bases at V and 8 bases at J, with 18 bases between the two ends. In germline, CDR1 is SEHNR, CDR2 FQNEAQ (reference sequence). CDR3 protein: CASGSSRVHEKLFF. CDR3 nucleotide sequence: TGTGCCAGCGGATCCTCTCGGGTTCACGAAAAACTGTTTTTT.

The rearrangement joins TRBV3-1 to TRBJ2-1, with 9 nucleotides matching TRBD2. The DNA end is a closer match to TRBJ2-5, so the J assignment may be wrong. Germline values: CDR1 LGHDT, CDR2 YNNKEL (reference sequence). The CDR3 runs 15 residues. CDR3 DNA sequence: TGTGCCAGCAGCCAGAGACTAGCGGCACAAGAGACCCAGTACTTC. Translated, it gives CASSQRLAAQETQYF.

To note about this clonotype: One end of the junction fails to match germline, which may point to a read error. The CDR3, as DNA: TGTGCCAGTAGTGAGGAATTCGAGCAGTACTTC. This translates into CASSEEFEQYF. The chain links TRBV2 to TRBJ2-7; D call uncertain. This CDR3 is built from 11 residues. Looked up from germline, CDR1 is SNHLY and CDR2 is FYNNEI.

This clonotype was seen a few times. The chain joins TRBV20-1 to TRBJ2-1; 8 bases align to TRBD1. This CDR3 region has 15 residues. Germline V CDR1 and CDR2: DFQATT, SNEGSKA (reference sequence). The V gene end was trimmed by 6 bases and the J gene end by 0 bases; junction bases not matched to a gene: 7. The CDR3 sequence: CSAPKDRASYNEQFF. CDR3 nucleotide sequence: TGCAGTGCCCCCAAGGACAGGGCCTCCTACAATGAGCAGTTCTTC.

This clonotype was seen only a few times. The CDR3 DNA reads TGCAGTGCTATGGGGGGGGCAGGGGATACGCAGTATTTT. This sequence encodes CSAMGGAGDTQYF. The chain joins TRBV20-1 to TRBJ2-3; a weak D match, TRBD2 (7 bases). The V end was cut by 4 bases, the J end by 6 bases, with 14 bases between. Germline V lookup: CDR1 DFQATT, CDR2 SNEGSKA (reference sequence). The CDR3 is 13 residues long.

Worth noting for this clonotype: An end of the junction differs from the germline gene, which may be a read error. The rearrangement links TRBV7-2 to TRBJ2-3, with D unresolved. Germline V gene lookup returns CDR1 SGHTA and CDR2 FQGNSA. The CDR3 extends over 17 amino acids. The CDR3 region has the DNA TGCGCCAGCAGCCTCGATATCGGTGGCGGTACCACAGATACGCAGTATTTT. Its translation: CASSLDIGGGTTDTQYF. Using reference TRBV7-2 and TRBJ2-3 for the parts outside the CDR3, the full variable domain is GAGVSQSPSNKVTEKGKDVELRCDPISGHTALYWYRQSLGQGLEFLIYFQGNSAPDKSGLPSDRFSAERTGGSVSTLTIQRTQQEDSAVYLCASSLDIGGGTTDTQYFGPGTRLTVL.

V is TRBV4-1 and J is TRBJ2-5; 9 nucleotides align to TRBD2. The DNA end is a closer match to TRBJ2-1, so the J assignment may be wrong. This CDR3 has 13 amino acids. Looked up from germline, CDR1 is MGHRA and CDR2 is YSYEKL. Here the CDR3 DNA reads TGCGCCAGCAGCCAACTAGCGGGGTATGAGCAGTTCTTC. The encoded protein is CASSQLAGYEQFF.

This clonotype was observed a few times. The chain uses TRBV9 and TRBJ1-4, with TRBD1 as a possible D gene (6 bases). The CDR3 is made up of 15 amino acids. The germline V gene encodes CDR1 SGDLS and CDR2 YYNGEE. V lost 4 bases, J lost 8 bases, and 18 bases lay in between. CDR3 sequence reads: CASSPRGGVVEKLFF. For the CDR3, the DNA is TGTGCCAGCAGCCCGAGAGGGGGGGTTGTCGAAAAACTGTTTTTT.

J is TRBJ2-5 and V is TRBV27; 8 bases are shared with TRBD2. V lost 4 bases, J lost 4 bases, and 8 bases stayed unmatched. CDR1 MNHEY and CDR2 SMNVEV come from the germline V gene (reference sequence). This CDR3 is built from 15 residues. The CDR3 loop reads CASSWSGGGRETQYF. Written as DNA, the CDR3 is TGTGCCAGCAGTTGGTCCGGGGGGGGGCGAGAGACCCAGTACTTC.

The chain carries TRBV10-1 and TRBJ2-1; no reliable D call. Germline V gene sequence: CDR1 WNHNN, CDR2 SYGVQD (reference sequence). V lost 3 bases and J lost 1, with 13 bases in between. The CDR3 consists of 16 residues. The CDR3 bases are TGCGCCAGCAGTGATTCCGTCACAGATTCCTACAATGAGCAGTTCTTC. Translated: CASSDSVTDSYNEQFF.

This clonotype was seen a few times. The rearrangement links TRBV11-2 to TRBJ2-3; 8 bases fit TRBD2. J lost 1 base, V lost 1 base, and 4 bases had no gene match. The germline gives CDR1 SGHAT, CDR2 FQNNGV. The CDR3 has 16 residues. The CDR3: CASSLVAGGRTDTQYF. The CDR3 DNA follows: TGTGCCAGCAGCTTAGTGGCGGGGGGACGCACAGATACGCAGTATTTT.

The chain has TRBV7-9 and TRBJ2-1, with D possibly called TRBD1 or TRBD2 (6 bases each). Germline V gives CDR1 SEHNR, CDR2 FQNEAQ (reference sequence). Trimming took 4 bases from V and 10 from J, leaving 20 bases between them. The length of the CDR3 is 15 residues. The chain's CDR3 is CASSSSGLGGWEQFF. The CDR3 DNA reads as TGTGCCAGCAGCTCATCCGGACTGGGGGGCTGGGAGCAGTTCTTC.